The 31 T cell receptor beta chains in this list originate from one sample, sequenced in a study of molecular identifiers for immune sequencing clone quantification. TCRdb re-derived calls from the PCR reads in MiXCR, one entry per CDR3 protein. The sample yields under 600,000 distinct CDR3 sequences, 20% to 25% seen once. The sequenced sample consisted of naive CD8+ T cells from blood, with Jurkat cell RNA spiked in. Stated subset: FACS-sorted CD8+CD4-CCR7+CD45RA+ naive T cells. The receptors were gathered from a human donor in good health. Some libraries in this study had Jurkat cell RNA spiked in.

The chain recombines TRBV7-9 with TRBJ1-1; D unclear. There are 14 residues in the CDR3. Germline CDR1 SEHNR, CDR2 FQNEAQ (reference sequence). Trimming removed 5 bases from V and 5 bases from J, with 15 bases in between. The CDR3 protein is CASSPPVGRTEAFF. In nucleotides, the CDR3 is TGTGCCAGCAGCCCGCCCGTCGGGCGGACTGAAGCTTTCTTT. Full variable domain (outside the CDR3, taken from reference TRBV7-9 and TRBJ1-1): DTGVSQNPRHKITKRGQNVTFRCDPISEHNRLYWYRQTLGQGPEFLTYFQNEAQLEKSRLLSDRFSAERPKGSFSTLEIQRTEQGDSAMYLCASSPPVGRTEAFFGQGTRLTVV.

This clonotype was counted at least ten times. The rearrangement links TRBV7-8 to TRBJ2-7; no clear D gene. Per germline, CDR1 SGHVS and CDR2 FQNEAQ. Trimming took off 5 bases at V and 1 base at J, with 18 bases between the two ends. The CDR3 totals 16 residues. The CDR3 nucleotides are TGTGCCAGCAGCCCAACTGTGGGATTTAAATCCTACGAGCAGTACTTC. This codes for CASSPTVGFKSYEQYF.

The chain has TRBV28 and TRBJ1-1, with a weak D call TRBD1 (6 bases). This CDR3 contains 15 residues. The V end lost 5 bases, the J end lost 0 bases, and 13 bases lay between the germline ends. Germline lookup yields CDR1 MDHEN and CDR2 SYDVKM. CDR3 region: CASSGRTVMNTEAFF. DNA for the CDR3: TGTGCCAGCAGTGGCCGGACAGTCATGAACACTGAAGCTTTCTTT.

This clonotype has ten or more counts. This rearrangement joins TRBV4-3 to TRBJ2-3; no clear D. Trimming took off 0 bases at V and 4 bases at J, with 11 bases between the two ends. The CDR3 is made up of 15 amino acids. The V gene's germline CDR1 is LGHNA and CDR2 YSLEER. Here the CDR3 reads CASSQDYSSADTQYF. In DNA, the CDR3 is TGCGCCAGCAGCCAAGATTACTCCTCGGCAGATACGCAGTATTTT.

CDR3 DNA sequence: TGTGCCAGCTCGCTTCGCCCCGGGACACGAGGGGAAAAACTGTTTTTT. This encodes CASSLRPGTRGEKLFF. The chain is built from TRBV18 and TRBJ1-4; possibly TRBD1 for D (6 bases). Germline V lookup: CDR1 KGHSH, CDR2 LQKENI. The germline V and J ends were trimmed by 6 bases and 8 bases, with 22 bases remaining between them. This CDR3 is built from 16 residues.

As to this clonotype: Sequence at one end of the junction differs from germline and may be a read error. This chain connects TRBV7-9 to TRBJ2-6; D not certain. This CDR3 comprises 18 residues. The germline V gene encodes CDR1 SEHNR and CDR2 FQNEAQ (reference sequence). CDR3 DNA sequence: TGTGCCATCAGCTTATGGGCGATCCAAAACTCTGGGGCCAACGTCCTGACTTTC. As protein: CAISLWAIQNSGANVLTF.

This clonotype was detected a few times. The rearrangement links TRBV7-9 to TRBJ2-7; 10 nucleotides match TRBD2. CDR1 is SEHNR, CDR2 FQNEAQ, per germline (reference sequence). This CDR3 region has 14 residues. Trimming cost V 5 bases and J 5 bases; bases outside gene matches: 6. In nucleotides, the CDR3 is TGTGCCAGCAGCCCCCCTAGCGGGAGCCACGAGCAGTACTTC. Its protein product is CASSPPSGSHEQYF.

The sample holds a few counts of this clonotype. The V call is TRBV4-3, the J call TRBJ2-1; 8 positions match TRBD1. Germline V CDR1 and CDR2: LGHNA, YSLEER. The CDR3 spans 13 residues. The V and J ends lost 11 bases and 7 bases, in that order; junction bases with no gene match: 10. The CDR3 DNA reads TGCGCCTCTGCGGACAGGGTGGTTAATGAGCAGTTCTTC. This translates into CASADRVVNEQFF.

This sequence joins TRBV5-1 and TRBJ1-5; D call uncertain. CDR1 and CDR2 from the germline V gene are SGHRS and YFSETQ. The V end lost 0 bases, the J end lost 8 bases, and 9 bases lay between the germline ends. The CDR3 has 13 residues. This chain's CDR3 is CASSLAPMEPQHF. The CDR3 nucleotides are TGCGCCAGCAGCTTGGCCCCGATGGAGCCCCAGCATTTT.

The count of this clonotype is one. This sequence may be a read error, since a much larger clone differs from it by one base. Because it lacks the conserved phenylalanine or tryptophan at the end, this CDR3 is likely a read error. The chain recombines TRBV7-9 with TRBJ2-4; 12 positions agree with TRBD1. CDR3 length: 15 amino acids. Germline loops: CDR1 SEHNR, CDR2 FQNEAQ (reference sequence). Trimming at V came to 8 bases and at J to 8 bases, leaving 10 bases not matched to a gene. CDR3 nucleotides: TGTGCCAGCTCGCTCGGGACAGGGGGCCATTACATTCAGTACCTC. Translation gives CASSLGTGGHYIQYL.

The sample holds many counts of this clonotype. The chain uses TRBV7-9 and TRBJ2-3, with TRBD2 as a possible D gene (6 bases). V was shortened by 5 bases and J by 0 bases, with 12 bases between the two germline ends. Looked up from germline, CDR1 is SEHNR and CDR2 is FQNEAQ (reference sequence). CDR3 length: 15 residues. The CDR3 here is CASSPLASSTDTQYF. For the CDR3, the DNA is TGTGCCAGCAGCCCGCTAGCGTCTAGCACAGATACGCAGTATTTT.

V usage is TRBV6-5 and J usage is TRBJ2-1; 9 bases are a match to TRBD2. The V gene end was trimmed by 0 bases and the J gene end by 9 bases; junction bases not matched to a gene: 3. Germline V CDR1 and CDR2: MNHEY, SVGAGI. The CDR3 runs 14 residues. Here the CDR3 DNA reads TGTGCCAGCAGTTACTCGCAGACTAGCGGTGAGCAGTTCTTC. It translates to CASSYSQTSGEQFF.

In DNA form, the CDR3 reads TGTGCCAGCAGTTTAGCGTATGGGGGGGCCGGTCAGCCCCAGCATTTT. Its translation is CASSLAYGGAGQPQHF. This chain joins TRBV12-3 or TRBV12-4 and TRBJ1-5, with D perhaps matching TRBD1 (6 bases). Trimming left V 0 bases short and J 6 bases short, with 15 bases between. The CDR3 is made up of 16 amino acids.

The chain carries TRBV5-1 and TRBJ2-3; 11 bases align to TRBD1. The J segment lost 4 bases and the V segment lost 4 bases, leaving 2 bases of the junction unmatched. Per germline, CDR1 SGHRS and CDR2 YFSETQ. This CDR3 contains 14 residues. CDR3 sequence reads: CASSGGQGADTQYF. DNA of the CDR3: TGCGCCAGCAGCGGGGGACAGGGGGCAGATACGCAGTATTTT.

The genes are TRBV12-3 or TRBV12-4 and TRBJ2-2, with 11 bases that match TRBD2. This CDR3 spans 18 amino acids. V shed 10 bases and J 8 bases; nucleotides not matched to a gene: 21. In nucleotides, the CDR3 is TGTGCCACCCTCTACATGACTAGCGGGATGGCGGGGAATGGGGAGCTGTTTTTT. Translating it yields CATLYMTSGMAGNGELFF.

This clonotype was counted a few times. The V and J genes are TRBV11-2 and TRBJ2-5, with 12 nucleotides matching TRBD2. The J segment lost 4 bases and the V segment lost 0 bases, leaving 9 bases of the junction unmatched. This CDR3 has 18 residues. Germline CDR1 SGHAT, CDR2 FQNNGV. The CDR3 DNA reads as TGTGCCAGCAGCTTAGATCACCCTAGCGGGAGGGCTAGAGAGACCCAGTACTTC. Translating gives CASSLDHPSGRARETQYF.

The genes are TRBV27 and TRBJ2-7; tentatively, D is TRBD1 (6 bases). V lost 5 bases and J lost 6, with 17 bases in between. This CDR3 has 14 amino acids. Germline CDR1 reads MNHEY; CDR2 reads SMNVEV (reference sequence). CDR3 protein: CASSIGTSLSEQYF. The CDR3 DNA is TGTGCCAGCAGTATCGGGACAAGCCTAAGCGAGCAGTACTTC.

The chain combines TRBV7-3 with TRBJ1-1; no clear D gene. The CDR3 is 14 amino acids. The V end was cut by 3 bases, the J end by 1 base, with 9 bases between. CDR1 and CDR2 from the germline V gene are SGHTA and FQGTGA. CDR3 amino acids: CASSFEGPNTEAFF. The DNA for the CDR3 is TGTGCCAGCAGCTTTGAGGGTCCGAACACTGAAGCTTTCTTT.

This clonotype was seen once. The CDR3: CASSPHDMLPPLHF. DNA of the CDR3: TGTGCCAGCAGTCCTCATGACATGCTTCCACCCCTCCACTTT. This sequence joins TRBV6-2 or TRBV6-3 and TRBJ1-6; no definite D call. The CDR3 loop spans 14 amino acids. Germline V gene data show CDR1 as MNHEY and CDR2 as SVGEGT. Trimming stripped 5 bases from V and 11 bases from J, with 16 bases between.

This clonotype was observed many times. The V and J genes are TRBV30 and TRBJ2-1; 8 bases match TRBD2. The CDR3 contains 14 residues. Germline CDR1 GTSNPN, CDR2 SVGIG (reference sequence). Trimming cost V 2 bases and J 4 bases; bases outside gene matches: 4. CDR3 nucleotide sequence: TGTGCCTGGAGTACTACTAGCGGTTACAATGAGCAGTTCTTC. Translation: CAWSTTSGYNEQFF.

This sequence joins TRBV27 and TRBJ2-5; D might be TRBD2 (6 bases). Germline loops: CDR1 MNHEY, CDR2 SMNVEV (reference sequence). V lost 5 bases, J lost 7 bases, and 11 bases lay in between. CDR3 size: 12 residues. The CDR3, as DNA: TGTGCCAGCAGTCGGGGGTACGGGACCCAGTACTTC. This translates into CASSRGYGTQYF.

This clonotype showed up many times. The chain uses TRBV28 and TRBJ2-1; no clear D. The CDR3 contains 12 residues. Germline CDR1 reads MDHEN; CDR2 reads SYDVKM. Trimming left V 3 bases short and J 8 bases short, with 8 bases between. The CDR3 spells CASSFSRDEQFF. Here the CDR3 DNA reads TGTGCCAGCAGTTTCTCCCGGGATGAGCAGTTCTTC.

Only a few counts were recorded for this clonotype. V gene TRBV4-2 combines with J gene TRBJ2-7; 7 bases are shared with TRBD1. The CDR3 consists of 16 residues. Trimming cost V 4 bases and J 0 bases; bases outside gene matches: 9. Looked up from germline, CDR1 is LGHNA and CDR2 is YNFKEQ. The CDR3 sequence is CASSPPGQTISYEQYF. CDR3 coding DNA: TGTGCCAGCAGCCCTCCGGGACAGACCATCTCCTACGAGCAGTACTTC.

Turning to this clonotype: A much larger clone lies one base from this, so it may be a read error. The CDR3 DNA follows: TGCTCCAGCAGCCAAGATCTTGGGCTTGGGTTGGAGCAGTACTTC. Its protein is CSSSQDLGLGLEQYF. The rearrangement joins TRBV4-1 to TRBJ2-7; D call uncertain. This CDR3 contains 15 residues. CDR1 is MGHRA and CDR2 is YSYEKL in the germline V gene.

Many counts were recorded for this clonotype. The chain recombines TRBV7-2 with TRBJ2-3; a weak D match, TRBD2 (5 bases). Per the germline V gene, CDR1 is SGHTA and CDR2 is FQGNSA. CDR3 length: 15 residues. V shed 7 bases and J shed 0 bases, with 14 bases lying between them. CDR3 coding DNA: TGTGCCAGCACCAACTCGGGGTTTAGCACAGATACGCAGTATTTT. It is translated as CASTNSGFSTDTQYF. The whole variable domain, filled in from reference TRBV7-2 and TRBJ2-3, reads GAGVSQSPSNKVTEKGKDVELRCDPISGHTALYWYRQSLGQGLEFLIYFQGNSAPDKSGLPSDRFSAERTGGSVSTLTIQRTQQEDSAVYLCASTNSGFSTDTQYFGPGTRLTVL.

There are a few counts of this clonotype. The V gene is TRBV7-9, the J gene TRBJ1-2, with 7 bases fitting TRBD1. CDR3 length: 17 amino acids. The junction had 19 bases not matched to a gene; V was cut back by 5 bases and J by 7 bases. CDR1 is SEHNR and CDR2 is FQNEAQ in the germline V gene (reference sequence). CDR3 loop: CASSPTLLTDRVSGYTF. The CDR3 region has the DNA TGTGCCAGCAGCCCAACACTCCTCACAGACAGGGTCAGTGGCTACACCTTC. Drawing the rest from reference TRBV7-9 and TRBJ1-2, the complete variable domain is DTGVSQNPRHKITKRGQNVTFRCDPISEHNRLYWYRQTLGQGPEFLTYFQNEAQLEKSRLLSDRFSAERPKGSFSTLEIQRTEQGDSAMYLCASSPTLLTDRVSGYTFGSGTRLTVV.

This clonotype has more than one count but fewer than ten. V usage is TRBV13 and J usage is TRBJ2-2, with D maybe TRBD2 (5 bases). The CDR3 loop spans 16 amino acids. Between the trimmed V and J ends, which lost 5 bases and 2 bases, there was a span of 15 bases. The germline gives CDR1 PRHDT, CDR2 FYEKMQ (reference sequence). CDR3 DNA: TGTGCCAGCAGCCTTTCTAGGGAGATAAACACCGGGGAGCTGTTTTTT. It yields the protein CASSLSREINTGELFF.

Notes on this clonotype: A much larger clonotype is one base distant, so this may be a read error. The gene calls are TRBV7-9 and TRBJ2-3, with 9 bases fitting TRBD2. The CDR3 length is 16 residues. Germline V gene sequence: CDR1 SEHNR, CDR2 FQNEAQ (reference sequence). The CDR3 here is CASGLGASGVRDTQYF. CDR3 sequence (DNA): TGTGCCAGCGGCTTAGGGGCTAGCGGGGTCAGAGATACGCAGTATTTT. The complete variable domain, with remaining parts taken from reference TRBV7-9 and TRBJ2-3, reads DTGVSQNPRHKITKRGQNVTFRCDPISEHNRLYWYRQTLGQGPEFLTYFQNEAQLEKSRLLSDRFSAERPKGSFSTLEIQRTEQGDSAMYLCASGLGASGVRDTQYFGPGTRLTVL.

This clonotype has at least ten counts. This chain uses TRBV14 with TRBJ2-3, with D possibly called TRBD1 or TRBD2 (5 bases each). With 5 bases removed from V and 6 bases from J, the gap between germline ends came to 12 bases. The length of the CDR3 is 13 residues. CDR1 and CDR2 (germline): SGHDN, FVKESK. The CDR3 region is CASSEKWDDTQYF. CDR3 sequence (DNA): TGTGCCAGCAGCGAGAAATGGGACGATACGCAGTATTTT. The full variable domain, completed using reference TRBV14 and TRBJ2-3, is EAGVTQFPSHSVIEKGQTVTLRCDPISGHDNLYWYRRVMGKEIKFLLHFVKESKQDESGMPNNRFLAERTGGTYSTLKVQPAELEDSGVYFCASSEKWDDTQYFGPGTRLTVL.

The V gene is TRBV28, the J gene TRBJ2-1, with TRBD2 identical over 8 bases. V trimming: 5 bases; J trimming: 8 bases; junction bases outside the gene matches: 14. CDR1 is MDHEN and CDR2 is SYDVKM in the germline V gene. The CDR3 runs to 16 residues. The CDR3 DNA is TGTGCCAGCAGTCCGCTCCCGGGACTAGGGAATTATGAGCAGTTCTTC. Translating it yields CASSPLPGLGNYEQFF.

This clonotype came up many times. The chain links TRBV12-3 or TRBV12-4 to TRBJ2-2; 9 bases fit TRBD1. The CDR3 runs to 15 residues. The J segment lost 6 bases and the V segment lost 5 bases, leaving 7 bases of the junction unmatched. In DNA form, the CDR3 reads TGTGCCAGCAGTCCTACAGGGGGCGCGGCCGGGGAGCTGTTTTTT. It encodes CASSPTGGAAGELFF.